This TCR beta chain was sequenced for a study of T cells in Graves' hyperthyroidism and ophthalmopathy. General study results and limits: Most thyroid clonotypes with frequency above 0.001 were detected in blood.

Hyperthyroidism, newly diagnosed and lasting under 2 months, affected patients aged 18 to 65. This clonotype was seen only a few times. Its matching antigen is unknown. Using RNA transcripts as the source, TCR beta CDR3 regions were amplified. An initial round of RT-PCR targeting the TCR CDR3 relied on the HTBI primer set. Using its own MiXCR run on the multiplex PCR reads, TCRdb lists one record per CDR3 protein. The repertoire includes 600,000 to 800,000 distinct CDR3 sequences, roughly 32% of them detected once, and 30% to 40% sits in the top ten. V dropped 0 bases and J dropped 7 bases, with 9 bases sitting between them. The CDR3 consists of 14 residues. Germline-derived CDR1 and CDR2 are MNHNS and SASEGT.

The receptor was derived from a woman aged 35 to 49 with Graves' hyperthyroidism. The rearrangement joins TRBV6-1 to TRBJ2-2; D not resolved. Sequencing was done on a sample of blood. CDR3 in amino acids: CASSEAVGHGELFF. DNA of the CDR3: TGTGCCAGCAGTGAAGCGGTAGGGCACGGGGAGCTGTTTTTT.